The TCR beta chain under discussion was sequenced for a study of yellow fever vaccine responses in identical twins. CDR3 length: 16 residues. Trimming pared 2 bases from V and 3 bases from J, leaving 16 bases between. Germline-derived CDR1 and CDR2 are SEHNR and FQNEAQ (reference sequence). TCRdb independently ran MiXCR on the RT-PCR reads; one entry per CDR3 protein. Of 30,000 to 40,000 distinct CDR3 sequences listed, 50% to 75% were seen once; the top ten hold more than 4%. This sequence joins TRBV7-9 and TRBJ1-1; no firm D call. The clonotype originates from a woman aged 18-30 years who received the yellow fever vaccine. The material was T cells from blood (PBMCs), unsorted or a sorted subset (not recorded which), obtained before or after yellow fever vaccination (not recorded which). CDR3 coding DNA: TGTGCCAGCAGCTTACGAAATACCCAGGCCTACACTGAAGCTTTCTTT. This translates into CASSLRNTQAYTEAFF.